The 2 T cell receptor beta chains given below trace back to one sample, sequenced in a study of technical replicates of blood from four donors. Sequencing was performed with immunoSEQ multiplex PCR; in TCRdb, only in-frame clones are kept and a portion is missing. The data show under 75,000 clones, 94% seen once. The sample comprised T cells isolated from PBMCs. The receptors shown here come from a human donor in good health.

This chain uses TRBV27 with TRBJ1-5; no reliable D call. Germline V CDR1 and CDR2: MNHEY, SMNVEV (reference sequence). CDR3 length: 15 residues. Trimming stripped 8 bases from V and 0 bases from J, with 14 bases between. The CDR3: CASQLARSSNQPQHF. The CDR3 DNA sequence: TGTGCCAGCCAGCTGGCACGGAGTAGCAATCAGCCCCAGCATTTT.

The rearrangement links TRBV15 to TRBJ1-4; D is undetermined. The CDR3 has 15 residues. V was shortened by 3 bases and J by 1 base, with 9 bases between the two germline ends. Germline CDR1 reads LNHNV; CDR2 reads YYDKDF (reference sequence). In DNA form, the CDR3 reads TGTGCCACCAGCAGGTGGGCTCAAACTAATGAAAAACTGTTTTTT. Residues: CATSRWAQTNEKLFF.